This T cell receptor (beta chain) was recorded in a study of blood T cell repertoires in COVID-19. Across the study: There were acute and convalescent COVID-19 samples, and they came from the United States, Italy and Spain. PBMCs, B-cell-depleted T cells, or T cells were the source of the cDNA or gDNA that made up the material.

Original handling: Reference gene primer amplification gave estimated nucleated cell counts. TCRdb keeps only in-frame clones here, not all; method: immunoSEQ multiplex PCR. V and J calls plus clone size are reproduced from that table; the DNA served to infer D and trimming. The profile shows about 130,000 clones, approximately 80% of them singletons. Only one count was recorded for this clone. Trimming cost V 4 bases and J 10 bases, with 8 bases left between them. Germline V gene sequence: CDR1 SGHTA, CDR2 FQGNSA. This CDR3 has 11 amino acids. This receptor was obtained from a middle-aged man who had recovered from COVID-19. Sequencing was carried out using PBMCs or T cells enriched from blood (not recorded which). The V call is TRBV7-2, the J call TRBJ2-1; D not resolved. CDR3 amino acids: CASSSLVEQFF. The DNA of the CDR3 is TGTGCCAGCAGCTCCCTCGTGGAGCAGTTCTTC.